This T cell receptor beta chain derives from a study of shared clonotypes between healthy human individuals. Germline CDR1 MNHEY, CDR2 SMNVEV (reference sequence). V gave up 5 bases and J gave up 2 bases; unmatched junction bases: 12. The CDR3 has 17 amino acids. Produced via immunoSEQ multiplex PCR; TCRdb's table is partial and in-frame only. The sample includes about 2.4 million clones, 93% of them seen just once. Source material: naive CD4+ T cells from PBMCs. Sample subset: CD45RA+ positively selected. This clonotype was obtained from a man between 18 and 29 years old in good health. Some clones in this sample may be carry-over from other donors' samples. J is TRBJ2-3 and V is TRBV27, with 8 bases aligning to TRBD2. The CDR3 DNA sequence: TGTGCCAGCAGTCAAAACCTTCTAGCGGGTACCACAGATACGCAGTATTTT. This codes for CASSQNLLAGTTDTQYF.